A single sample gave rise to the 6 T cell receptor beta chains below, sequenced in a study of blood T cell repertoires in COVID-19. Clones were sequenced by immunoSEQ multiplex PCR, and TCRdb holds only the in-frame ones, with some missing. Here the sample spans 25,000 to 30,000 clones, 60% to 80% being singletons. The sample comprised peripheral blood. These receptors all stem from a boy between 2 and 15 years old with active or convalescent COVID-19.

This chain joins TRBV29-1 and TRBJ1-2; TRBD1 matches 8 bases. Germline V gene data show CDR1 as SQVTM and CDR2 as ANQGSEA. The CDR3 is made up of 14 amino acids. V trimming: 4 bases; J trimming: 5 bases; junction bases outside the gene matches: 9. The CDR3 DNA is TGCAGCGTTGCTAAGACAGGGGCGCGGTATGGCTACACCTTC. Its translation: CSVAKTGARYGYTF.

The CDR3 protein is CASSQEINRGWGSGNNEQFF. Written as DNA, the CDR3 is TGCGCCAGCAGCCAAGAAATTAACAGGGGCTGGGGATCGGGGAATAATGAGCAGTTCTTC. V usage is TRBV4-1 and J usage is TRBJ2-1, with 7 bases fitting TRBD1. Germline values: CDR1 MGHRA, CDR2 YSYEKL. The CDR3 extends over 20 amino acids. Trimming removed 0 bases from V and 7 bases from J; junction bases left unmatched: 21.

The J gene is TRBJ2-2, the V gene TRBV6-5; D ambiguous. In germline, CDR1 is MNHEY, CDR2 SVGAGI. Trimming shortened V by 11 bases and J by 4 bases, and 14 bases separated the two germline ends. This CDR3 region has 13 residues. The CDR3 loop is CAAKRLITGELFF. CDR3 coding DNA: TGTGCCGCGAAACGATTGATCACCGGGGAGCTGTTTTTT.

V is TRBV3-1 (or the pseudogene TRBV3-2) and J is TRBJ2-5; TRBD1 matches 7 bases. CDR1 LGHDT and CDR2 YNNKEL come from the germline V gene (reference sequence). There are 14 residues in the CDR3. V lost 6 bases, J lost 8 bases, and 12 bases stayed unmatched. This CDR3 is CASRLRTGPETQYF. DNA for the CDR3: TGTGCCAGCAGACTCCGGACAGGCCCAGAAACCCAGTACTTC.

This sequence joins TRBV6-2 or TRBV6-3 and TRBJ2-7; tentative D call: TRBD2 (6 bases). With 4 bases removed from V and 6 bases from J, the gap between germline ends came to 13 bases. Germline V lookup: CDR1 MNHEY, CDR2 SVGEGT. There are 13 residues in the CDR3. The CDR3 here is CASSFAGLGEQYF. The CDR3 coding sequence is TGTGCCAGCAGTTTCGCGGGACTTGGCGAGCAGTACTTC.

This clone was observed a handful of times. The chain employs TRBV15 and TRBJ1-6; no firm D call. The CDR3 has 14 amino acids. Germline V gene lookup returns CDR1 LNHNV and CDR2 YYDKDF (reference sequence). Trimming took 3 bases from V and 5 from J, leaving 8 bases between them. The CDR3 bases are TGTGCCACCAGCAGGAAGAGAAATAATTCACCCCTCCACTTT. It translates to CATSRKRNNSPLHF.